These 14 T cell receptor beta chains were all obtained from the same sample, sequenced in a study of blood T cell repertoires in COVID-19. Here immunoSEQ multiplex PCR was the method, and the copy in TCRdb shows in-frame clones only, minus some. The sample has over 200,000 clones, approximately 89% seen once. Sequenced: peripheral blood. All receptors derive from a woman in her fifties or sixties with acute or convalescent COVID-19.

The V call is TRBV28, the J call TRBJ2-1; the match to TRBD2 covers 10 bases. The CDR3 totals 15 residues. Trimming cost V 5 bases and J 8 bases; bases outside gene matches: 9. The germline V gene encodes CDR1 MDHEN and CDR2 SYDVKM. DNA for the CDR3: TGTGCCAGCAGTCCAGCGGGAGGGCCGTCTGATGAGCAGTTCTTC. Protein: CASSPAGGPSDEQFF.

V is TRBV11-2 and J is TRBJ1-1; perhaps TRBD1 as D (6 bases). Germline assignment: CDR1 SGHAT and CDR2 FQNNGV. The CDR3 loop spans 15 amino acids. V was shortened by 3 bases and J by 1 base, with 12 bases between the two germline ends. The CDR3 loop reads CASSLVRGRNTEAFF. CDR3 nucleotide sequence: TGTGCCAGCAGCTTGGTCAGGGGAAGGAACACTGAAGCTTTCTTT.

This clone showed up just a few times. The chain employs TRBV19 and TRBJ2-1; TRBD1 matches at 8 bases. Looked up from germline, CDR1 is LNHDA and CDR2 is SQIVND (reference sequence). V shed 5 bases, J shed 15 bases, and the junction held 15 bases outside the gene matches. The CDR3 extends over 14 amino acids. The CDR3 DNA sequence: TGTGCCAGTAGTCCACGGGACAGGCCCTATGGTAGGTTCTTC. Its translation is CASSPRDRPYGRFF.

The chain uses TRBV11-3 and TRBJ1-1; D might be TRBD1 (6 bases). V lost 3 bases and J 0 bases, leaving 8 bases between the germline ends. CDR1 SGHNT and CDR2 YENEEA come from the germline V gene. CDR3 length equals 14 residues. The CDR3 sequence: CASSLTGMNTEAFF. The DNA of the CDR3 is TGTGCCAGCAGCTTGACAGGAATGAACACTGAAGCTTTCTTT.

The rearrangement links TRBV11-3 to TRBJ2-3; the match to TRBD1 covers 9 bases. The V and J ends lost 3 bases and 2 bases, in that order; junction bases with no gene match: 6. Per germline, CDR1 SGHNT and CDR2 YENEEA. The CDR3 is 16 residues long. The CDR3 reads CASSLGDRAITDTQYF. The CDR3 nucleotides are TGTGCCAGCAGCTTGGGGGACAGGGCTATCACAGATACGCAGTATTTT.

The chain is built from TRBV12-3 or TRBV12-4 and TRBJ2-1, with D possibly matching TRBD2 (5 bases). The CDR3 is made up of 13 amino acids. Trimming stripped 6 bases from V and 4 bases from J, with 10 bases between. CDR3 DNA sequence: TGTGCCAGCAGCCCTGACTATTACAATGAGCAGTTCTTC. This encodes CASSPDYYNEQFF.

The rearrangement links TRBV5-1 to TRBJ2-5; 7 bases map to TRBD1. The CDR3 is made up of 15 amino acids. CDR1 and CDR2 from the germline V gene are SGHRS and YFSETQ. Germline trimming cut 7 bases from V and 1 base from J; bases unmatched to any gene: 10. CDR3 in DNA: TGCGCCAGCGGAGGTTACAGGGGTCCCCAAGAGACCCAGTACTTC. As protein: CASGGYRGPQETQYF.

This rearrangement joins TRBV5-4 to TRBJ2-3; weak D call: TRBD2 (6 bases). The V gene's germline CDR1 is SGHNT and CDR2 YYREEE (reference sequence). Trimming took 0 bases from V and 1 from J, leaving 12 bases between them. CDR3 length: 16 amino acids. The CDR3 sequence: CASSLVSGRGTDTQYF. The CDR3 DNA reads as TGTGCCAGCAGCTTGGTCTCCGGGAGAGGCACAGATACGCAGTATTTT. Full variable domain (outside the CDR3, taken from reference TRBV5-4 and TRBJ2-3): ETGVTQSPTHLIKTRGQQVTLRCSSQSGHNTVSWYQQALGQGPQFIFQYYREEENGRGNFPPRFSGLQFPNYSSELNVNALELDDSALYLCASSLVSGRGTDTQYFGPGTRLTVL.

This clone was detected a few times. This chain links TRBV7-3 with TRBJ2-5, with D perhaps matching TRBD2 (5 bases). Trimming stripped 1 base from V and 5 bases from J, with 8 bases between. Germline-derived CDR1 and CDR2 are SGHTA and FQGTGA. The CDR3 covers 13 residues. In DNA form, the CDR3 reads TGTGCCAGCAGCTTAAATAGGGAGGAGACCCAGTACTTC. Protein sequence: CASSLNREETQYF.

This chain's CDR3 is CATSDPDRANYGYTF. CDR3 nucleotides: TGTGCCACCAGTGACCCTGACAGGGCTAACTATGGCTACACCTTC. The chain employs TRBV24-1 and TRBJ1-2, with 7 bases aligning to TRBD1. The CDR3 consists of 15 residues. V was pared by 4 bases and J by 0 bases, with 4 bases of the junction left unmatched. Per germline, CDR1 KGHDR and CDR2 SFDVKD.

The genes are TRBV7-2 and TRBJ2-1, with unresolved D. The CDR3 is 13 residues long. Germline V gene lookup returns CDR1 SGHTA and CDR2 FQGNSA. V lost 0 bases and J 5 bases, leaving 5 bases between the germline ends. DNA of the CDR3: TGTGCCAGCAGCTTAGCTTATAACAATGAGCAGTTCTTC. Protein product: CASSLAYNNEQFF.

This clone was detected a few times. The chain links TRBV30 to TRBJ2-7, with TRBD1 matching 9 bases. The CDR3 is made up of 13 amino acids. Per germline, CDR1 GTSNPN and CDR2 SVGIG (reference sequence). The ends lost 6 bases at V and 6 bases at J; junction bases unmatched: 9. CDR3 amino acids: CACNRDRASEQYF. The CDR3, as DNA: TGTGCCTGCAACCGGGACAGGGCCTCCGAGCAGTACTTC.

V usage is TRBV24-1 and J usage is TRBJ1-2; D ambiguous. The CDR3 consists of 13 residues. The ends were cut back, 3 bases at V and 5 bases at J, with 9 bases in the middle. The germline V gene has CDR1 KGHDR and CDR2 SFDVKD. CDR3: CATSDEAAYGYTF. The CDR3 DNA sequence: TGTGCCACCAGTGATGAGGCAGCTTATGGCTACACCTTC.

CDR3 protein: CASSFPSGQILSQPQHF. The CDR3 DNA sequence: TGTGCCAGCAGTTTCCCGTCGGGACAGATACTATCTCAGCCCCAGCATTTT. This chain joins TRBV28 and TRBJ1-5; 7 positions agree with TRBD1. Germline loops: CDR1 MDHEN, CDR2 SYDVKM. CDR3 length: 17 residues. The ends lost 3 bases at V and 6 bases at J; junction bases unmatched: 14.